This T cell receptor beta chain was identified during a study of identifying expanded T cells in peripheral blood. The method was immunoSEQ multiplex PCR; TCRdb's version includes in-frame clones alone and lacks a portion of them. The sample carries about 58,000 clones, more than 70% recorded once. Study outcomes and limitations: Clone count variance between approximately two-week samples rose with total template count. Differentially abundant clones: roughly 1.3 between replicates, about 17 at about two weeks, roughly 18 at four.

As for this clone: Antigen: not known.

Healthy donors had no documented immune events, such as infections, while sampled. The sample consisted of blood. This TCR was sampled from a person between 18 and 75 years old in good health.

The CDR3 DNA reads as TGTGCCAGCAGCCCACGTGGGGCCGGGGAGCTGTTTTTT. It translates to CASSPRGAGELFF. The genes are TRBV11-3 and TRBJ2-2, with D unresolved. CDR1 and CDR2 from the germline V gene are SGHNT and YENEEA. V was pared by 5 bases and J by 6 bases, with 10 bases between. The CDR3 covers 13 residues.